The 3 T cell receptor beta chains reported below all come from one sample, sequenced in a study of blood T cells in healthy people across ages. A second about 7 to 12 cycle PCR used barcoded and J-beta primers. MiXCR was run by TCRdb on the 5' RACE reads, yielding one entry per CDR3 protein. The table lists hundreds of thousands of distinct CDR3 sequences, about 62% of them singletons. Sequencing input: blood. The receptors originated from a man aged 30 to 39 in good health.

The chain has TRBV4-2 and TRBJ2-1, with D uncertain. Germline-derived CDR1 and CDR2 are LGHNA and YNFKEQ. The CDR3 covers 15 residues. V lost 0 bases to trimming and J lost 7 bases, with 13 bases between them. DNA of the CDR3: TGTGCCAGCAGCCAAGAAGGATTCTCCGGGAATGAGCAGTTCTTC. It codes for CASSQEGFSGNEQFF.

This sequence joins TRBV29-1 and TRBJ2-3; D not certain. CDR1 is SQVTM and CDR2 is ANQGSEA in the germline V gene. This CDR3 has 10 residues. The V end lost 6 bases, the J end lost 14 bases, and 15 bases lay between the germline ends. CDR3 sequence (DNA): TGCAGCGTGGCTGGGGAAGGGTGGTATTTT. Protein sequence: CSVAGEGWYF.

This clonotype was counted a few times. The chain uses TRBV20-1 and TRBJ2-7; perhaps TRBD2 as D (6 bases). The CDR3 is 13 amino acids. The germline V gene encodes CDR1 DFQATT and CDR2 SNEGSKA (reference sequence). Trimming took off 3 bases at V and 1 base at J, with 10 bases between the two ends. Here the CDR3 DNA reads TGCAGTGCTAGCGGGAGAAGGTCCTACGAGCAGTACTTC. It is translated as CSASGRRSYEQYF.